This entry lists 13 T cell receptor beta chains sequenced from one sample in a study of cytomegalovirus exposure and HLA in healthy donors. PCR employed 60 Vbeta and 13 Jbeta primers. Clones were read by immunoSEQ multiplex PCR, and TCRdb kept only the in-frame ones, dropping some. The data contain approximately 110,000 clones, 70% to 85% of them singletons. The sequencing input was PBMCs. The receptors were gathered from a woman in her thirties or forties in good health and CMV-seropositive.

The V gene is TRBV5-6, the J gene TRBJ1-5, with D uncertain. V dropped 3 bases and J dropped 1 base, with 8 bases sitting between them. Germline-derived CDR1 and CDR2 are SGHDT and YYEEEE. The CDR3 is made up of 14 amino acids. CDR3 loop: CASSSRVSNQPQHF. DNA of the CDR3: TGTGCCAGCAGCTCGAGGGTAAGCAATCAGCCCCAGCATTTT. The full variable domain, in which reference TRBV5-6 and TRBJ1-5 provide the parts outside the CDR3, is DAGVTQSPTHLIKTRGQQVTLRCSPKSGHDTVSWYQQALGQGPQFIFQYYEEEERQRGNFPDRFSGHQFPNYSSELNVNALLLGDSALYLCASSSRVSNQPQHFGDGTRLSIL.

This clone has more than one count but fewer than ten. The chain uses TRBV30 and TRBJ1-1; unclear D gene. The CDR3 consists of 13 residues. CDR1 and CDR2 from the germline V gene are GTSNPN and SVGIG (reference sequence). The germline V and J ends were trimmed by 0 bases and 3 bases, with 8 bases remaining between them. CDR3 loop: CAWSVLADTEAFF. CDR3 bases: TGTGCCTGGAGTGTATTGGCGGACACTGAAGCTTTCTTT.

The CDR3, as DNA: TGTGCCAGCAGTGAAGCCTTCTCTGGAAACACCATATATTTT. As protein: CASSEAFSGNTIYF. V and J are TRBV6-1 and TRBJ1-3; D not resolved. Germline V gene lookup returns CDR1 MNHNS and CDR2 SASEGT. The CDR3 extends over 14 amino acids. V lost 0 bases and J lost 0, with 3 bases in between.

V usage is TRBV6-5 and J usage is TRBJ1-5, with a weak D call TRBD1 (5 bases). Germline V gene lookup returns CDR1 MNHEY and CDR2 SVGAGI. Trimming took off 6 bases at V and 4 bases at J, with 13 bases between the two ends. The CDR3 is made up of 14 amino acids. CDR3 sequence (DNA): TGTGCCAGCAGCCGTGGGGAGGGGAATCAGCCCCAGCATTTT. Translated, it gives CASSRGEGNQPQHF.

This rearrangement joins TRBV19 to TRBJ1-1, with TRBD1 matching over 7 bases. This CDR3 has 13 amino acids. Germline assignment: CDR1 LNHDA and CDR2 SQIVND (reference sequence). V was clipped by 9 bases and J by 5 bases; unmatched bases: 9. CDR3 in DNA: TGTGCCAGCCGGACAGGAGGCTGGACTGAAGCTTTCTTT. Translating gives CASRTGGWTEAFF.

The chain links TRBV5-1 to TRBJ1-2; 10 bases are a match to TRBD1. The V segment lost 0 bases and the J segment 5 bases; nucleotides outside the gene matches: 1. The CDR3 consists of 14 residues. Germline V lookup: CDR1 SGHRS, CDR2 YFSETQ. CDR3 in amino acids: CASSLGTGGYGYTF. The CDR3 nucleotides read TGCGCCAGCAGCTTGGGGACAGGGGGGTATGGCTACACCTTC.

J is TRBJ2-5 and V is TRBV11-2, with unresolved D. Germline CDR1 reads SGHAT; CDR2 reads FQNNGV. CDR3 size: 17 residues. V gave up 0 bases and J gave up 2 bases, with 16 bases separating them. This chain's CDR3 is CASSLDLRVASQETQYF. Written as DNA, the CDR3 is TGTGCCAGCAGCTTAGATTTACGGGTGGCGTCACAAGAGACCCAGTACTTC.

The CDR3 here is CASSQRGLNTEAFF. The CDR3 DNA follows: TGCGCCAGCAGCCAGAGAGGTTTGAACACTGAAGCTTTCTTT. V usage is TRBV4-1 and J usage is TRBJ1-1; D unclear. This CDR3 spans 14 amino acids. Germline V gene sequence: CDR1 MGHRA, CDR2 YSYEKL. The germline V and J ends were trimmed by 3 bases and 0 bases, with 8 bases remaining between them.

The genes are TRBV6-6 and TRBJ1-5; 10 positions match TRBD1. CDR3 length: 15 amino acids. Per the germline V gene, CDR1 is MNHNY and CDR2 is SVGAGI (reference sequence). Losses at the gene ends were 6 bases for V and 4 bases for J; bases not matched to a gene: 6. Written as DNA, the CDR3 is TGTGCCAGCAGCACGGGACAGGGGAGAAATCAGCCCCAGCATTTT. It encodes CASSTGQGRNQPQHF.

This CDR3 reads CASRGVGTEAFF. Here the CDR3 DNA reads TGCGCCAGCAGAGGAGTCGGCACTGAAGCTTTCTTT. This chain joins TRBV5-1 and TRBJ1-1; D not resolved. Germline assignment: CDR1 SGHRS and CDR2 YFSETQ. Deletions cut 5 bases from V and 4 bases from J, with 9 bases between. There are 12 residues in the CDR3.

V is TRBV11-2 and J is TRBJ2-7; D ambiguous. Trimming took off 1 base at V and 0 bases at J, with 7 bases between the two ends. Germline lookup yields CDR1 SGHAT and CDR2 FQNNGV. The CDR3 contains 14 residues. The CDR3 region has the DNA TGTGCCAGCAGCTTAGTGTCCAACTCCTACGAGCAGTACTTC. Its translation is CASSLVSNSYEQYF.

The chain carries TRBV2 and TRBJ2-7, with TRBD2 identical over 9 bases. The CDR3 contains 15 residues. The V gene's germline CDR1 is SNHLY and CDR2 FYNNEI. The junction had 7 bases not matched to a gene; V was cut back by 4 bases and J by 3 bases. CDR3 sequence (DNA): TGTGCCAGCAGTGTAAGCGGGAGGCTCAGCTACGAGCAGTACTTC. The encoded protein is CASSVSGRLSYEQYF. The variable domain in full, with the rest retrieved from reference TRBV2 and TRBJ2-7, is EPEVTQTPSHQVTQMGQEVILRCVPISNHLYFYWYRQILGQKVEFLVSFYNNEISEKSEIFDDQFSVERPDGSNFTLKIRSTKLEDSAMYFCASSVSGRLSYEQYFGPGTRLTVT.

The genes are TRBV7-6 and TRBJ1-1; D not resolved. The V end lost 1 base, the J end lost 4 bases, and 19 bases lay between the germline ends. CDR3 length: 17 amino acids. Germline CDR1 reads SGHVS; CDR2 reads FNYEAQ. The CDR3 bases are TGTGCCAGCAGCTTAGTAGGAGACCCCCTGGGGAGCACTGAAGCTTTCTTT. This codes for CASSLVGDPLGSTEAFF.